These T cell receptor beta chains were read from a single sample in a study of T cells after yellow fever vaccination. A single record per CDR3 protein comes from TCRdb applying MiXCR to the 5' RACE reads. The table shows 360,000 or so distinct CDR3 sequences, with roughly 10% occurring only once. The sample was PBMCs, taken on the day of the first yellow fever vaccination. These TCRs come from a young man who received the YFV17D yellow fever vaccine. The CDR3 runs from the conserved cysteine through the conserved F or W. Fields, in order: J gene, CDR3 length, D gene, V gene, clone size, CDR3 protein, CDR3 DNA. The D gene is left open where the match is weak. Clone size, where shown, is once, few, many, or a class for clones that have expanded.

J gene: TRBJ2-4; CDR3 length: 14; D gene: .; V gene: TRBV6-1; clone size: few; CDR3 protein: CASSPRGRAAIQYF; CDR3 DNA: TGTGCCAGCAGCCCGAGGGGCAGGGCGGCCATTCAGTACTTC
J gene: TRBJ2-1; CDR3 length: 14; D gene: TRBD2; V gene: TRBV10-3; clone size: .; CDR3 protein: CAISLTSLGNEQFF; CDR3 DNA: TGTGCCATCAGTTTGACTAGCCTGGGCAATGAGCAGTTCTTC
J gene: TRBJ2-7; CDR3 length: 14; D gene: TRBD1; V gene: TRBV10-2; clone size: few; CDR3 protein: CASSDQQGPREQYF; CDR3 DNA: TGCGCCAGCAGTGATCAACAGGGGCCCCGCGAGCAGTACTTC
J gene: TRBJ1-5; CDR3 length: 17; D gene: .; V gene: TRBV6-5; clone size: few; CDR3 protein: CASSYPKTGRSDQPQHF; CDR3 DNA: TGTGCCAGCAGTTACCCCAAAACAGGGCGGAGCGATCAGCCCCAGCATTTT
J gene: TRBJ2-2; CDR3 length: 15; D gene: .; V gene: TRBV7-2; clone size: few; CDR3 protein: CASSLYGAFTGELFF; CDR3 DNA: TGTGCCAGCAGCTTATACGGGGCCTTCACCGGGGAGCTGTTTTTT
J gene: TRBJ2-2; CDR3 length: 17; D gene: .; V gene: TRBV7-2; clone size: .; CDR3 protein: CASSLAPQGGNTGELFF; CDR3 DNA: TGTGCCAGCAGCTTAGCCCCGCAGGGAGGGAACACCGGGGAGCTGTTTTTT
J gene: TRBJ2-1; CDR3 length: 16; D gene: TRBD1; V gene: TRBV7-2; clone size: .; CDR3 protein: CASSLAPGQGANEQFF; CDR3 DNA: TGTGCCAGCAGCTTAGCGCCTGGACAGGGGGCCAATGAGCAGTTCTTC
J gene: TRBJ1-6; CDR3 length: 12; D gene: .; V gene: TRBV6-5; clone size: few; CDR3 protein: CASWTANSPLHF; CDR3 DNA: TGTGCCAGCTGGACAGCTAATTCACCCCTCCACTTT
J gene: TRBJ1-2; CDR3 length: 14; D gene: .; V gene: TRBV12-3/TRBV12-4; clone size: many; CDR3 protein: CASLTAGLNYGYTF; CDR3 DNA: TGTGCCAGCCTGACCGCAGGGTTGAACTATGGCTACACCTTC
J gene: TRBJ1-6; CDR3 length: 15; D gene: .; V gene: TRBV6-1; clone size: few; CDR3 protein: CASRMTGPFNSPLHF; CDR3 DNA: TGTGCCAGCAGAATGACAGGACCCTTTAATTCACCCCTCCACTTT
J gene: TRBJ2-2; CDR3 length: 16; D gene: .; V gene: TRBV7-2; clone size: .; CDR3 protein: CASSPPLRFYTGELFF; CDR3 DNA: TGTGCCAGCAGCCCCCCCCTTCGATTCTACACCGGGGAGCTGTTTTTT
J gene: TRBJ1-2; CDR3 length: 17; D gene: TRBD1; V gene: TRBV3-1; clone size: .; CDR3 protein: CATCLDPGTGANYGYTF; CDR3 DNA: TGTGCCACCTGCCTTGATCCCGGGACAGGAGCTAACTATGGCTACACCTTC
J gene: TRBJ2-7; CDR3 length: 15; D gene: TRBD2; V gene: TRBV12-3/TRBV12-4; clone size: .; CDR3 protein: CASSLGASGAYEQYF; CDR3 DNA: TGTGCCAGCAGTTTAGGGGCTAGCGGGGCCTACGAGCAGTACTTC
J gene: TRBJ2-5; CDR3 length: 14; D gene: .; V gene: TRBV5-1; clone size: many; CDR3 protein: CASSLGTTKETQYF; CDR3 DNA: TGCGCCAGCAGCTTGGGGACTACTAAAGAGACCCAGTACTTC
J gene: TRBJ2-5; CDR3 length: 12; D gene: .; V gene: TRBV7-2; clone size: .; CDR3 protein: CASSRPLETQYF; CDR3 DNA: TGTGCCAGCAGCCGCCCCCTAGAGACCCAGTACTTC
J gene: TRBJ2-3; CDR3 length: 16; D gene: .; V gene: TRBV9; clone size: .; CDR3 protein: CASSPHFRGLGDTQYF; CDR3 DNA: TGTGCCAGCAGCCCCCATTTCAGGGGCCTGGGGGATACGCAGTATTTT
J gene: TRBJ1-1; CDR3 length: 11; D gene: .; V gene: TRBV12-3/TRBV12-4; clone size: many; CDR3 protein: CASSLGGEAFF; CDR3 DNA: TGTGCCAGCAGTTTAGGGGGGGAAGCTTTCTTT
J gene: TRBJ1-1; CDR3 length: 14; D gene: .; V gene: TRBV7-9; clone size: .; CDR3 protein: CASSWVGSGTEAFF; CDR3 DNA: TGTGCCAGCAGCTGGGTGGGGTCGGGGACTGAAGCTTTCTTT
J gene: TRBJ2-7; CDR3 length: 16; D gene: TRBD1; V gene: TRBV4-2; clone size: .; CDR3 protein: CASSRQDRGREGEQYF; CDR3 DNA: TGTGCCAGCAGCCGCCAGGACAGGGGCCGTGAGGGCGAGCAGTACTTC
J gene: TRBJ2-3; CDR3 length: 13; D gene: .; V gene: TRBV24-1; clone size: .; CDR3 protein: CATRDRSRDTQYF; CDR3 DNA: TGTGCCACCAGGGACAGATCGAGGGATACGCAGTATTTT
J gene: TRBJ2-7; CDR3 length: 13; D gene: TRBD2; V gene: TRBV20-1; clone size: few; CDR3 protein: CSAGTSIISEQYF; CDR3 DNA: TGCAGTGCGGGGACTAGCATCATCTCCGAGCAGTACTTC
J gene: TRBJ1-3; CDR3 length: 16; D gene: TRBD1; V gene: TRBV5-1; clone size: .; CDR3 protein: CASSLDRGVIGNTIYF; CDR3 DNA: TGCGCCAGCAGCTTGGACAGGGGCGTAATTGGCAACACCATATATTTT
J gene: TRBJ2-5; CDR3 length: 16; D gene: .; V gene: TRBV15; clone size: few; CDR3 protein: CATSRLWSLYQETQYF; CDR3 DNA: TGTGCCACCAGTAGGCTGTGGAGCCTGTACCAAGAGACCCAGTACTTC
J gene: TRBJ1-5; CDR3 length: 16; D gene: .; V gene: TRBV7-2; clone size: few; CDR3 protein: CASSLARGASNQPQHF; CDR3 DNA: TGTGCCAGCAGCTTAGCGCGGGGTGCCAGCAATCAGCCCCAGCATTTT
J gene: TRBJ2-3; CDR3 length: 14; D gene: .; V gene: TRBV7-8; clone size: .; CDR3 protein: CASNSGGGADTQYF; CDR3 DNA: TGTGCCAGCAATTCCGGCGGAGGAGCAGATACGCAGTATTTT
J gene: TRBJ2-3; CDR3 length: 15; D gene: TRBD2; V gene: TRBV4-3; clone size: .; CDR3 protein: CASSQGASGGYTQYF; CDR3 DNA: TGCGCCAGCAGCCAAGGAGCTAGCGGGGGGTATACGCAGTATTTT
J gene: TRBJ2-3; CDR3 length: 14; D gene: TRBD2; V gene: TRBV20-1; clone size: few; CDR3 protein: CSARGGGARDTQYF; CDR3 DNA: TGCAGTGCTAGAGGCGGGGGGGCCAGAGATACGCAGTATTTT